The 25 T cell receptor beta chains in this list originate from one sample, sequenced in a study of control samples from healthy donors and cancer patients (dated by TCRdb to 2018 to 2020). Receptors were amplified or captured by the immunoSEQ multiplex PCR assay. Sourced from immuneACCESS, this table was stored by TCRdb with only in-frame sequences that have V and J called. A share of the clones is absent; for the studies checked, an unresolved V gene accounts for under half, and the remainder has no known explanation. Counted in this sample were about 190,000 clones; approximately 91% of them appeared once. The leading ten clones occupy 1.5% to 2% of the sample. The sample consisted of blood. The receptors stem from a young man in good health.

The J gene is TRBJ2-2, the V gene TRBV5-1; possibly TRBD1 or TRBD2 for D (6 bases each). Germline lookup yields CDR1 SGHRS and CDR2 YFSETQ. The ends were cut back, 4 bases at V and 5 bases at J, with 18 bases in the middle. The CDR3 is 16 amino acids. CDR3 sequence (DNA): TGCGCCAGCAGCGGGGGGACACCGATTTCGACCGGGGAGCTGTTTTTT. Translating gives CASSGGTPISTGELFF.

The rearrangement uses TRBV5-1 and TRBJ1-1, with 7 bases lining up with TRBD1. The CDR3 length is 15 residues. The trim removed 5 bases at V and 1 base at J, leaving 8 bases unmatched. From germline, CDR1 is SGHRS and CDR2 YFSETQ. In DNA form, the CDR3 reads TGCGCCAGCAGACAGGGGTATCCGACGAACACTGAAGCTTTCTTT. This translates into CASRQGYPTNTEAFF.

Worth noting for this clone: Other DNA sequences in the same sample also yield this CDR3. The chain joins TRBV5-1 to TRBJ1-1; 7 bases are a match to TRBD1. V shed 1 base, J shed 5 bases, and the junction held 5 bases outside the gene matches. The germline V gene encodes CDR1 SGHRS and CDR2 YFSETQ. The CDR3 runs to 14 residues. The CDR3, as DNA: TGCGCCAGCAGCTTGACAGGGGATAGTACTGAAGCTTTCTTT. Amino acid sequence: CASSLTGDSTEAFF.

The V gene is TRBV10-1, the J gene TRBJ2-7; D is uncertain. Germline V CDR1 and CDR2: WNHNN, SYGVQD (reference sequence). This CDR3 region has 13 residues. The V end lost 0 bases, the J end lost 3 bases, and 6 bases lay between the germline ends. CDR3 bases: TGCGCCAGCAGTGAGTCGAACCGCTACGAGCAGTACTTC. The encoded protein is CASSESNRYEQYF.

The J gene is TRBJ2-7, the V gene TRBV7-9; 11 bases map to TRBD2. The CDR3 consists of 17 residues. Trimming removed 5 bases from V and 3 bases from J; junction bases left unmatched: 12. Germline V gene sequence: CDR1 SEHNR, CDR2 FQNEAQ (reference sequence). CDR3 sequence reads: CASSPTSGTSGLYEQYF. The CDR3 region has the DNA TGTGCCAGCAGCCCAACCTCCGGGACTAGCGGCCTCTACGAGCAGTACTTC. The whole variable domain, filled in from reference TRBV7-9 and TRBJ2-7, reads DTGVSQNPRHKITKRGQNVTFRCDPISEHNRLYWYRQTLGQGPEFLTYFQNEAQLEKSRLLSDRFSAERPKGSFSTLEIQRTEQGDSAMYLCASSPTSGTSGLYEQYFGPGTRLTVT.

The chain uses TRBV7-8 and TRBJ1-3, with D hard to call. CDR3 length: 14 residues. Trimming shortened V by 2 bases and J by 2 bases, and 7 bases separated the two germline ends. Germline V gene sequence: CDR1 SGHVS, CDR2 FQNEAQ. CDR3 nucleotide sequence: TGTGCCAGCAGCTTACGATGGGCTGGAAACACCATATATTTT. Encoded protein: CASSLRWAGNTIYF.

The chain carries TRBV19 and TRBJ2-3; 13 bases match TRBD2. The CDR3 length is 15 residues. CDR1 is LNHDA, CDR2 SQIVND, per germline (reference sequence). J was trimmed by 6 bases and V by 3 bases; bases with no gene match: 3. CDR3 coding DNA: TGTGCCAGTAGTATGACTAGCGGGGGGCGGGATACGCAGTATTTT. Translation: CASSMTSGGRDTQYF.

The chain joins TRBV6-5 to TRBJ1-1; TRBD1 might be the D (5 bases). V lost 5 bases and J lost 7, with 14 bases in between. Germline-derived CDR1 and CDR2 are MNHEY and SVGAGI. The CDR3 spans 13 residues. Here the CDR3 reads CASSSFWRGEAFF. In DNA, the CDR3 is TGTGCCAGCAGTAGCTTCTGGAGGGGTGAAGCTTTCTTT.

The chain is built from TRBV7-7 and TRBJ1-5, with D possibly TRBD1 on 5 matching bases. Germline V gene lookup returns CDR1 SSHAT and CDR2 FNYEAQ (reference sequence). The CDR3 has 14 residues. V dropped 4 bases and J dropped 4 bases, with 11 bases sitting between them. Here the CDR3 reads CASSSLRTNQPQHF. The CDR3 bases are TGTGCCAGCAGCTCCCTAAGGACAAATCAGCCCCAGCATTTT.

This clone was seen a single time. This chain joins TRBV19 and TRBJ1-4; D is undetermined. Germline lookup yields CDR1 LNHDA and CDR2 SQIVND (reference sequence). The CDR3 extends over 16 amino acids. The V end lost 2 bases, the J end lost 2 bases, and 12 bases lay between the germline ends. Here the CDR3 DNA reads TGTGCCAGTAGTATATCCCTGGTAACGACTAATGAAAAACTGTTTTTT. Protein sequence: CASSISLVTTNEKLFF.

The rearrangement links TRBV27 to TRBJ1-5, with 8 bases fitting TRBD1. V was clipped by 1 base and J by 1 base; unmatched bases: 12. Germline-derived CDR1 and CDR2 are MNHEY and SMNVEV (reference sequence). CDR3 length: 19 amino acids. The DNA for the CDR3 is TGTGCCAGCAGTTTATTCGAAGGACAGGGATTAATGAGCAATCAGCCCCAGCATTTT. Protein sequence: CASSLFEGQGLMSNQPQHF.

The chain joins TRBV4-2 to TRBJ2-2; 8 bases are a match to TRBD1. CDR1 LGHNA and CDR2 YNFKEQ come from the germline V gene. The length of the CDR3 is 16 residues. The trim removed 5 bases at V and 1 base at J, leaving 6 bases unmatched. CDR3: CASSSRTGLNTGELFF. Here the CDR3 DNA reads TGTGCCAGCAGCTCAAGGACAGGGTTGAACACCGGGGAGCTGTTTTTT.

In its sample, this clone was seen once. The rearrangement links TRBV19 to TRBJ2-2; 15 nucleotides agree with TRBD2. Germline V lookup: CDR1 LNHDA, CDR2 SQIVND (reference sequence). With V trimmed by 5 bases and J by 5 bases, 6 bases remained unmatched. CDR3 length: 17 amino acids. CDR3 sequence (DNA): TGTGCCAGTAGTCCGCTAGGGACTAGCGGGGGGACCGGGGAGCTGTTTTTT. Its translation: CASSPLGTSGGTGELFF.

The CDR3: CASHGGDEKLFF. CDR3 sequence (DNA): TGTGCCAGCCACGGAGGGGATGAAAAACTGTTTTTT. V and J are TRBV27 and TRBJ1-4; D might be TRBD1 (5 bases). The CDR3 is made up of 12 amino acids. V lost 8 bases and J 6 bases, leaving 10 bases between the germline ends. Germline V gene data show CDR1 as MNHEY and CDR2 as SMNVEV (reference sequence).

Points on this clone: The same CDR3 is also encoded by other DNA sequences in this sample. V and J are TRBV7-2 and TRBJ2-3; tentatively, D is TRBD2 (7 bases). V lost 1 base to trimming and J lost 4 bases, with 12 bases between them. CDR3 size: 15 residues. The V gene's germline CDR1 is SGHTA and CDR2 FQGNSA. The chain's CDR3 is CASSLGGGRADTQYF. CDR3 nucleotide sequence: TGTGCCAGCAGCTTAGGGGGGGGCCGGGCAGATACGCAGTATTTT.

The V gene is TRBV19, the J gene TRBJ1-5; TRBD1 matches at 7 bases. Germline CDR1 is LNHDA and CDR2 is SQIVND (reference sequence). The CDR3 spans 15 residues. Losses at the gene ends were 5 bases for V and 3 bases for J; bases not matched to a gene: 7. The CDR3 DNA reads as TGTGCCAGTAGTTACGGCAAGGGGGCCAATCAGCCCCAGCATTTT. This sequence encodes CASSYGKGANQPQHF.

The DNA for the CDR3 is TGTGCCAGCAGTTACGACAGGGGGGTTGGGCCCCAGCATTTT. This gives the protein CASSYDRGVGPQHF. The chain carries TRBV6-5 and TRBJ1-5; TRBD1 matches 9 bases. Germline values: CDR1 MNHEY, CDR2 SVGAGI. J gave up 9 bases and V 2 bases, and 5 bases lay outside the gene matches. There are 14 residues in the CDR3.

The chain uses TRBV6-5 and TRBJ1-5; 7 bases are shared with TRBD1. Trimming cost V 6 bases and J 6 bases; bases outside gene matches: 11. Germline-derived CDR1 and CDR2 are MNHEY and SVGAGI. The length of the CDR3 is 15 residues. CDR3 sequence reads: CASRQDDRVSQPQHF. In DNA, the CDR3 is TGTGCCAGCAGGCAAGACGACAGGGTAAGTCAGCCCCAGCATTTT.

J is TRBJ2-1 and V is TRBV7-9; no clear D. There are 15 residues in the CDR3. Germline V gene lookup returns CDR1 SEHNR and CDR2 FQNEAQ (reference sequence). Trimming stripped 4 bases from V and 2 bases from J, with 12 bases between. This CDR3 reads CASSSRYPPYNEQFF. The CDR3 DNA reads TGTGCCAGCAGCTCCCGGTATCCACCCTACAATGAGCAGTTCTTC.

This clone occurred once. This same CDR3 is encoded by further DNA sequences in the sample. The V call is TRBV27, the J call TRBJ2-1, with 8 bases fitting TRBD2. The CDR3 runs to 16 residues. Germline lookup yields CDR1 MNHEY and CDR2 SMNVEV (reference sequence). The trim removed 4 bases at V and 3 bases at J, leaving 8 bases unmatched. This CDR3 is CASSSIGTSGYNEQFF. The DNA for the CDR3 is TGTGCCAGCAGTTCAATAGGAACTAGCGGCTACAATGAGCAGTTCTTC.

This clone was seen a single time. CDR3 amino acids: CASRRGTATNEKLFF. The CDR3 DNA follows: TGTGCCAGCAGACGTGGGACCGCGACTAATGAAAAACTGTTTTTT. The chain uses TRBV2 and TRBJ1-4, with D possibly TRBD1 on 5 matching bases. Germline-derived CDR1 and CDR2 are SNHLY and FYNNEI. Trimming pared 6 bases from V and 2 bases from J, leaving 13 bases between. This CDR3 comprises 15 residues.

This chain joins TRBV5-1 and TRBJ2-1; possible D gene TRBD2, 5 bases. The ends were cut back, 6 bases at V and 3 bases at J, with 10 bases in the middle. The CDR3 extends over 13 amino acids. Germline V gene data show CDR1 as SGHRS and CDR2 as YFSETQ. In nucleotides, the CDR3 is TGCGCCAGCACCGAAGACTACTACAATGAGCAGTTCTTC. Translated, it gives CASTEDYYNEQFF.

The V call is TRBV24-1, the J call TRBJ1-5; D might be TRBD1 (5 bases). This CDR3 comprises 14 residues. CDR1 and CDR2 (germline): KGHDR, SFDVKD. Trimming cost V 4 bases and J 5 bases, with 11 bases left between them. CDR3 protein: CATSESPRDQPQHF. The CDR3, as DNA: TGTGCCACCAGTGAATCACCCAGGGATCAGCCCCAGCATTTT.

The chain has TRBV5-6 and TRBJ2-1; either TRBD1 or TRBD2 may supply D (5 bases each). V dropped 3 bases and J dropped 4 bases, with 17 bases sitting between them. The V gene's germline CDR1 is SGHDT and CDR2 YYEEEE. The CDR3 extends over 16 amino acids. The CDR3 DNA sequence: TGTGCCAGCAGCTGGTGGGCCCTCGGGGCGTACAATGAGCAGTTCTTC. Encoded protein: CASSWWALGAYNEQFF.

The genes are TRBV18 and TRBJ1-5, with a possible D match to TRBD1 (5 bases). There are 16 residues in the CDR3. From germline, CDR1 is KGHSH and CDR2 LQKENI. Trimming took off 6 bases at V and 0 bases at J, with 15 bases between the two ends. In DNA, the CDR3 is TGTGCCAGCTCTATCATGGGGCATGATAGCAATCAGCCCCAGCATTTT. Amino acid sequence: CASSIMGHDSNQPQHF.